This passage covers 13 T cell receptor beta chains from one sample sequenced in a study of blood T cell repertoires in COVID-19. Profiling relied on immunoSEQ multiplex PCR, and the TCRdb table lists in-frame clones only, not all of them. The table shows 150,000 or so clones, with roughly 90% occurring only once. The specimen was peripheral blood. The receptors were sampled from a human donor in a cohort sampled during active COVID-19.

The rearrangement uses TRBV4-3 and TRBJ2-3; 9 nucleotides line up with TRBD2. The trim removed 2 bases at V and 6 bases at J, leaving 6 bases unmatched. Germline V gene lookup returns CDR1 LGHNA and CDR2 YSLEER. The CDR3 has 15 amino acids. CDR3 sequence (DNA): TGCGCCAGCAGCCAAAGAATAGCGGGGGCGGATACGCAGTATTTT. Its translation: CASSQRIAGADTQYF.

The V call is TRBV5-1, the J call TRBJ2-7; 8 bases agree with TRBD2. The CDR3 loop spans 16 amino acids. Trimming took 0 bases from V and 4 from J; bases not matched to a gene: 9. Germline V gene sequence: CDR1 SGHRS, CDR2 YFSETQ. The CDR3 protein is CASSLGQRETAYEQYF. The CDR3 DNA follows: TGCGCCAGCAGCTTGGGCCAGCGGGAGACGGCTTACGAGCAGTACTTC.

The chain recombines TRBV19 with TRBJ2-7; the match to TRBD2 covers 7 bases. The J segment lost 0 bases and the V segment lost 4 bases, leaving 3 bases of the junction unmatched. The length of the CDR3 is 14 residues. CDR1 LNHDA and CDR2 SQIVND come from the germline V gene (reference sequence). This CDR3 reads CASSSGSPSYEQYF. CDR3 nucleotide sequence: TGTGCCAGTAGTAGCGGGAGCCCCTCCTACGAGCAGTACTTC.

This chain joins TRBV6-5 and TRBJ1-4; D possibly corresponds to TRBD1 (6 bases). Germline V lookup: CDR1 MNHEY, CDR2 SVGAGI. Trimming took 5 bases from V and 13 from J, leaving 23 bases between them. CDR3 length: 15 amino acids. The DNA of the CDR3 is TGTGCCAGCAGTCGCCTCGAAAGCCTAGGGGGGGGACTGTTTTTT. Its protein product is CASSRLESLGGGLFF.

The CDR3 region is CASSLDRAEKLFF. DNA for the CDR3: TGCGCCAGCAGCTTGGACAGGGCTGAAAAACTGTTTTTT. The V call is TRBV5-1, the J call TRBJ1-4, with TRBD1 as a possible D gene (6 bases). Germline CDR1 and CDR2: SGHRS and YFSETQ. The CDR3 is made up of 13 amino acids. V shed 0 bases and J shed 7 bases, with 7 bases lying between them.

This rearrangement joins TRBV11-2 to TRBJ2-7; 9 bases map to TRBD2. Trimming took 0 bases from V and 3 from J; bases not matched to a gene: 6. The length of the CDR3 is 16 residues. Germline lookup yields CDR1 SGHAT and CDR2 FQNNGV. The CDR3 DNA is TGTGCCAGCAGCTTAGATGGGAGCGGGAGGTTCTACGAGCAGTACTTC. Its translation: CASSLDGSGRFYEQYF.

V gene TRBV7-8 combines with J gene TRBJ2-1; 7 bases are shared with TRBD1. Germline assignment: CDR1 SGHVS and CDR2 FQNEAQ. Trimming at V came to 1 base and at J to 0 bases, leaving 3 bases not matched to a gene. CDR3 size: 16 residues. CDR3 in amino acids: CASSLDQGVSYNEQFF. The CDR3 region has the DNA TGTGCCAGCAGCTTAGATCAGGGGGTCTCCTACAATGAGCAGTTCTTC.

The chain couples TRBV25-1 to TRBJ2-1; possibly TRBD2 for D (5 bases). The CDR3 consists of 17 residues. Germline CDR1 reads MGHDK; CDR2 reads SYGVNS. Trimming took off 1 base at V and 6 bases at J, with 19 bases between the two ends. The CDR3 region has the DNA TGTGCCAGCAGTGAATGGGTGGAGGTCCAAAAGGGCAATGAGCAGTTCTTC. Encoded protein: CASSEWVEVQKGNEQFF. Full variable domain (remainder filled in from reference TRBV25-1 and TRBJ2-1): EADIYQTPRYLVIGTGKKITLECSQTMGHDKMYWYQQDPGMELHLIHYSYGVNSTEKGDLSSESTVSRIRTEHFPLTLESARPSHTSQYLCASSEWVEVQKGNEQFFGPGTRLTVL.

This rearrangement joins TRBV28 to TRBJ1-1; D might be TRBD1 (5 bases). Trimming took 7 bases from V and 1 from J, leaving 13 bases between them. This CDR3 has 14 amino acids. The germline V gene has CDR1 MDHEN and CDR2 SYDVKM. The CDR3, as DNA: TGTGCCAGCACCTCGGGGGGTTCGAACACTGAAGCTTTCTTT. Protein: CASTSGGSNTEAFF.

The chain joins TRBV19 to TRBJ2-1; D perhaps matches TRBD2 (6 bases). The CDR3 has 16 amino acids. Germline-derived CDR1 and CDR2 are LNHDA and SQIVND (reference sequence). V was shortened by 7 bases and J by 0 bases, with 16 bases between the two germline ends. CDR3 coding DNA: TGTGCCAGTACTATGTTTAGCGGCCTCTCCTACAATGAGCAGTTCTTC. Residues: CASTMFSGLSYNEQFF.

CDR3 bases: TGCGCCAGCAGTGCGGGGTCTCCCAACGTCCTGACTTTC. Translation gives CASSAGSPNVLTF. The V and J genes are TRBV10-1 and TRBJ2-6; D is perhaps TRBD2 (5 bases). Trimming left V 4 bases short and J 8 bases short, with 9 bases between. CDR1 WNHNN and CDR2 SYGVQD come from the germline V gene (reference sequence). There are 13 residues in the CDR3.

The chain has TRBV30 and TRBJ2-4; 7 bases align to TRBD1. The CDR3 consists of 14 residues. V was clipped by 1 base and J by 5 bases; unmatched bases: 5. Germline CDR1 GTSNPN, CDR2 SVGIG (reference sequence). CDR3 nucleotides: TGTGCCTGGAGTGAGGGGGCGGTTGAAAACATTCAGTACTTC. Its protein product is CAWSEGAVENIQYF.

This chain uses TRBV27 with TRBJ2-7; 8 nucleotides align to TRBD1. The V gene end was trimmed by 7 bases and the J gene end by 2 bases; junction bases not matched to a gene: 7. Germline CDR1 MNHEY, CDR2 SMNVEV (reference sequence). This CDR3 has 14 amino acids. CDR3 loop: CASTRTGLTYEQYF. DNA of the CDR3: TGTGCCAGCACCCGGACAGGGTTGACCTACGAGCAGTACTTC.